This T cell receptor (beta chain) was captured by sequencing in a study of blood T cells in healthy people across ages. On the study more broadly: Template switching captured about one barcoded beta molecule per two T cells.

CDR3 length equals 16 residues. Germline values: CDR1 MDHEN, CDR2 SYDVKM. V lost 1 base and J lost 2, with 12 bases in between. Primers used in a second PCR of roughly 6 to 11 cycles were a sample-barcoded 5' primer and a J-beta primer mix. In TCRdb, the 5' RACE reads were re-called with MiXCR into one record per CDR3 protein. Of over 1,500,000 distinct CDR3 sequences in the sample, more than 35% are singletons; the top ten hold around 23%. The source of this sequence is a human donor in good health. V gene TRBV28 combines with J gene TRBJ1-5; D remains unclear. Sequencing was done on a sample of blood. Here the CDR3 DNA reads TGTGCCAGCAGTTTATATAGGAGGGTGGGCAATCAGCCCCAGCATTTT. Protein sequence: CASSLYRRVGNQPQHF. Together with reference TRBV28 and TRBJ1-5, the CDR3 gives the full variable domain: DVKVTQSSRYLVKRTGEKVFLECVQDMDHENMFWYRQDPGLGLRLIYFSYDVKMKEKGDIPEGYSVSREKKERFSLILESASTNQTSMYLCASSLYRRVGNQPQHFGDGTRLSIL.